These 10 T cell receptor beta chains originate from one sample sequenced in a study of technical replicates of blood from a handful of donors. The repertoire was sequenced with immunoSEQ multiplex PCR; TCRdb's copy has only in-frame clones and lacks some. The sample lists around 70,000 clones; 90% to 95% were seen once. The source material was T cells isolated from PBMCs. The receptors come from a human donor in good health.

V gene TRBV2 combines with J gene TRBJ2-7, with 11 bases aligning to TRBD1. CDR3 length equals 15 residues. With 3 bases clipped from V and 6 bases from J, the junction kept 7 bases outside the gene matches. CDR1 and CDR2 (germline): SNHLY, FYNNEI. The CDR3 DNA follows: TGTGCCAGCAGTGATAACCGGGACAGGGGGAGCGAGCAGTACTTC. Translating gives CASSDNRDRGSEQYF.

This chain uses TRBV27 with TRBJ2-1; 15 bases are a match to TRBD2. The CDR3 length is 14 residues. V lost 9 bases, J lost 6 bases, and 3 bases stayed unmatched. CDR1 is MNHEY and CDR2 is SMNVEV in the germline V gene (reference sequence). The CDR3 coding sequence is TGTGCCAGTAAGGGACTAGCGGGAGGCAATGAGCAGTTCTTC. It is translated as CASKGLAGGNEQFF.

As for this clone: Its ends do not fully match the called genes, so a read error is possible. The chain combines TRBV6-1 with TRBJ2-4, with D possibly being TRBD2 (6 bases). In germline, CDR1 is MNHNS, CDR2 SASEGT. The length of the CDR3 is 14 residues. CDR3 loop: CASSPQPTSGLGNF. The CDR3 coding sequence is TGTGCCAGCAGTCCACAACCGACTAGTGGGCTAGGTAACTTC.

The chain couples TRBV7-2 to TRBJ2-1, with a possible D match to TRBD2 (5 bases). CDR1 SGHTA and CDR2 FQGNSA come from the germline V gene. V was cut by 1 base and J by 5 bases, with 15 bases left in between. The CDR3 length is 16 residues. As DNA, the CDR3 is TGTGCCAGCAGCTTAGTGGGGTCCTCTAGCCACAATGAGCAGTTCTTC. This encodes CASSLVGSSSHNEQFF.

The chain joins TRBV7-2 to TRBJ2-7; 8 bases fit TRBD2. This CDR3 has 18 amino acids. CDR1 is SGHTA, CDR2 FQGNSA, per germline. V was pared by 3 bases and J by 1 base, with 14 bases of the junction left unmatched. The CDR3 is CASSLFVSLGGGSYEQYF. For the CDR3, the DNA is TGTGCCAGCAGCTTGTTTGTTTCGTTGGGCGGGGGGTCCTACGAGCAGTACTTC.

The J gene is TRBJ2-2, the V gene TRBV18; D gene uncertain. V gave up 3 bases and J gave up 4 bases, with 12 bases separating them. There are 15 residues in the CDR3. Germline V gene data show CDR1 as KGHSH and CDR2 as LQKENI. The CDR3 loop is CASSPSRAGTGELFF. CDR3 nucleotide sequence: TGTGCCAGCTCACCCTCCCGAGCAGGCACCGGGGAGCTGTTTTTT.

This chain links TRBV25-1 with TRBJ1-1; 10 nucleotides match TRBD1. CDR1 is MGHDK, CDR2 SYGVNS, per germline. This CDR3 has 15 amino acids. The V and J ends lost 7 bases and 4 bases, in that order; junction bases with no gene match: 9. The CDR3 region is CASIGRDRGFTEAFF. Here the CDR3 DNA reads TGTGCCAGCATTGGACGGGACAGGGGTTTCACTGAAGCTTTCTTT.

CDR3 nucleotide sequence: TGTGCCAGCAGCTACGGCACGGGAGGCACAGATACGCAGTATTTT. It encodes CASSYGTGGTDTQYF. This chain connects TRBV7-3 to TRBJ2-3; tentatively, D is TRBD2 (6 bases). The CDR3 totals 15 residues. Germline loops: CDR1 SGHTA, CDR2 FQGTGA. V was clipped by 4 bases and J by 1 base, with 12 bases between them.

This clone occurred a few times. The rearrangement joins TRBV9 to TRBJ1-1, with a possible D match to TRBD1 (5 bases). The ends were cut back, 0 bases at V and 7 bases at J, with 10 bases in the middle. Germline assignment: CDR1 SGDLS and CDR2 YYNGEE. The CDR3 is made up of 13 amino acids. The DNA for the CDR3 is TGTGCCAGCAGCGTAGTTATACAGGTTGAAGCTTTCTTT. Its protein product is CASSVVIQVEAFF.

The J gene is TRBJ2-5, the V gene TRBV7-8, with D possibly TRBD1 on 7 matching bases. CDR3 length: 13 amino acids. V was shortened by 5 bases and J by 3 bases, with 10 bases between the two germline ends. The V gene's germline CDR1 is SGHVS and CDR2 FQNEAQ. The CDR3 bases are TGTGCCAGCAGCGCGGGACAGAAAGAGACCCAGTACTTC. Its translation is CASSAGQKETQYF.